The 22 T cell receptor beta chains below were found in one sample sequenced in a study of tumor-infiltrating lymphocytes in primary liver carcinoma. A constant-region primer served to make TCR beta cDNA from about 530 ng total RNA. Slightly modified ARM-PCR with three nested multiplex PCR rounds yielded TCR beta libraries. The study ran its first two PCR rounds for roughly 11 cycles each, using TRBV1-TRBV30 forward primers and a C-beta reverse primer. MiXCR, applied by TCRdb to the multiplex PCR reads, yields one record per CDR3 protein. Among approximately 73,000 distinct CDR3 sequences, about 70% were seen once, and the ten largest hold about 27%. Each 20-30 mg portion of unsorted bulk tissue served as the source for co-extraction of RNA and DNA. The sample consisted of liver tumor tissue from sampling region 4. As for subset: tumor region T4, right-lateral pole. These receptors came from a man aged 40-49 years with primary liver carcinoma and hepatitis B virus infection.

The sample holds many counts of this clonotype. The chain has TRBV5-1 and TRBJ2-7; 7 bases align to TRBD2. CDR3 length equals 14 residues. The junction had 5 bases not matched to a gene; V was cut back by 2 bases and J by 3 bases. The germline CDR1 and CDR2 sequences are SGHRS and YFSETQ. The CDR3: CASSFSSGNYEQYF. Here the CDR3 DNA reads TGCGCCAGCAGCTTTTCCAGCGGGAACTACGAGCAGTACTTC.

To note about this clonotype: At one of its ends the junction is not consistent with the germline gene, which may arise from a read error. The CDR3 coding sequence is TGTGTCAGCAGTTTAGTCTCGGCCAGGGTTCTGATGACCGGGGAGCTGTTATTT. It codes for CVSSLVSARVLMTGELLF. The genes are TRBV12-3 or TRBV12-4 and TRBJ2-2; D is perhaps TRBD1 or TRBD2 (5 bases each). The CDR3 sequence is 18 residues long.

With respect to this clonotype: A read error may produce the germline difference seen at one junction end. V usage is TRBV30 and J usage is TRBJ2-2, with D possibly TRBD1 on 5 matching bases. Germline CDR1 is GTSNPN and CDR2 is SVGIG (reference sequence). The CDR3 is 14 amino acids. The CDR3 region is CAWTGQTFTVELFF. The CDR3 region has the DNA TGTGCCTGGACTGGACAAACCTTCACCGTGGAGCTGTTTTTT.

This clonotype was counted a few times. This chain joins TRBV18 and TRBJ1-3; 7 nucleotides line up with TRBD1. The CDR3 loop spans 14 amino acids. The ends lost 2 bases at V and 4 bases at J; junction bases unmatched: 2. In germline, CDR1 is KGHSH, CDR2 LQKENI. The CDR3 region has the DNA TGTGCCAGCTCACCAGGGACAGTGGGAAACACCATATATTTT. This gives the protein CASSPGTVGNTIYF.

The rearrangement joins TRBV24-1 to TRBJ2-5; 7 nucleotides match TRBD1. Germline values: CDR1 KGHDR, CDR2 SFDVKD. V gave up 3 bases and J gave up 1 base; unmatched junction bases: 10. This CDR3 has 17 amino acids. In DNA form, the CDR3 reads TGTGCCACCAGTGATGTATTCATAGGGGACAGCCAAGAGACCCAGTACTTC. Translating it yields CATSDVFIGDSQETQYF.

This clonotype was observed a handful of times. The germline gene is not matched at one end of the junction; a read error may be the cause. The genes are TRBV6-1 and TRBJ2-1; D is unresolved. This CDR3 is built from 16 residues. The germline V gene encodes CDR1 MNHNS and CDR2 SASEGT. CDR3 region: CASSELLAVQFNEQFF. CDR3 nucleotide sequence: TGTGCCAGTAGTGAATTATTGGCGGTTCAGTTCAATGAGCAGTTCTTC.

Details on this clonotype: Lacking the conserved final phenylalanine or tryptophan, this CDR3 likely reflects a read error. The DNA is omitted, as the CDR3 cannot be located on it reliably, and the CDR3 follows TCRdb's listing. The chain links TRBV29-1 to TRBJ2-7; the table's D call, TRBD2, has no DNA check behind it. From its first to its last residue, the CDR3 has 13 amino acids. Germline CDR1 SQVTM, CDR2 ANQGSEA. CDR3 amino acids: CSVERTVPGEQHL.

In regard to this clonotype: One end of the junction does not line up with germline, which may come from a read error. This chain uses TRBV11-2 with TRBJ2-7; 14 positions match TRBD2. The CDR3 consists of 18 residues. Germline lookup yields CDR1 SGHAT and CDR2 FQNNGV. As DNA, the CDR3 is TGTGCCAACAGCTTATCCGTTGGACTAGCGGGAGGTGGGTACGAGCAGCACTTC. Protein sequence: CANSLSVGLAGGGYEQHF. The variable domain in full, completed from reference TRBV11-2 and TRBJ2-7, reads EAGVAQSPRYKIIEKRQSVAFWCNPISGHATLYWYQQILGQGPKLLIQFQNNGVVDDSQLPKDRFSAERLKGVDSTLKIQPAKLEDSAVYLCANSLSVGLAGGGYEQHFGPGTRLTVT.

Details on this clonotype: The CDR3 does not end in the conserved phenylalanine or tryptophan, so this is likely a read error. V gene TRBV28 combines with J gene TRBJ2-2; perhaps TRBD2 as D (5 bases). The CDR3 has 16 amino acids. Germline lookup yields CDR1 MDHEN and CDR2 SYDVKM. The CDR3, as DNA: TGTGCCAGCAGTTCCTGGACGTTAGCGAACGCCGGGGAGCTGTTTCTT. The encoded protein is CASSSWTLANAGELFL.

Details on this clonotype: One end of the junction is discordant with germline, which a read error may explain. This chain links TRBV6-1 with TRBJ2-1; possible D gene TRBD2, 5 bases. The CDR3 loop spans 11 amino acids. CDR1 and CDR2 (germline): MNHNS, SASEGT. The CDR3 DNA reads TGTATCAGCGGCTCCCACAATGAGCAGTTCTTC. Its translation is CISGSHNEQFF.

In the case of this clonotype: Its ends do not fully match the called genes, so a read error is possible. This rearrangement joins TRBV11-2 to TRBJ2-5; the D gene is possibly TRBD1 (6 bases). The CDR3 runs to 17 residues. Germline V lookup: CDR1 SGHAT, CDR2 FQNNGV. CDR3 in DNA: TGTGCCAGCAGCTTAGTCAGTGGGGGCGGTTGGCAAGAGACCCAGCACTTC. It specifies CASSLVSGGGWQETQHF.

As concerns this clonotype: One junction end does not reproduce the germline sequence, and a read error may be involved. The rearrangement links TRBV6-5 to TRBJ2-7; TRBD1 aligns across 8 bases. This CDR3 contains 15 residues. Germline CDR1 reads MNHEY; CDR2 reads SVGAGI. The CDR3 DNA sequence: TGTGCCAGCAGGCCCTCACGGGACAGGCACTACGAGCAGTATTTC. Its translation is CASRPSRDRHYEQYF.

Turning to this clonotype: One end of the junction varies from germline; a read error may be responsible. V is TRBV6-6 and J is TRBJ2-2; 9 nucleotides line up with TRBD1. CDR1 is MNHNY, CDR2 SVGAGI, per germline (reference sequence). This CDR3 is 20 amino acids long. The CDR3 spells CTSSYQTGTGYSRNIGELFF. CDR3 sequence (DNA): TGTACCAGCAGTTACCAGACCGGGACAGGGTATTCACGGAACATCGGGGAGCTGTTTTTT.

With regard to this clonotype: The conserved closing phenylalanine or tryptophan is absent in this CDR3, likely reflecting a read error. The V call is TRBV11-2, the J call TRBJ2-7; 8 positions match TRBD2. The germline V gene has CDR1 SGHAT and CDR2 FQNNGV. The CDR3 has 15 amino acids. The CDR3 protein is CDSSQYSGGDYEQYL. DNA of the CDR3: TGTGACAGCAGCCAATATTCGGGAGGGGACTACGAGCAGTACCTC.

Note on this clonotype: Compared with germline, one end of the junction differs, possibly owing to a read error. V is TRBV12-3 or TRBV12-4 and J is TRBJ2-5, with a tentative D call TRBD1 (6 bases). The CDR3 is 13 amino acids. This CDR3 reads CSSSWDTQETQYF. The DNA for the CDR3 is TGTTCCAGCAGCTGGGACACCCAAGAGACCCAATACTTC.

The chain links TRBV11-3 to TRBJ2-3, with 9 bases matching TRBD1. Germline trimming cut 1 base from V and 8 bases from J; bases unmatched to any gene: 4. Germline V lookup: CDR1 SGHNT, CDR2 YENEEA. The CDR3 totals 14 residues. The DNA for the CDR3 is TGTGCCAGCAGCTTAGTAGCGACAGGGGGTACGCAGTATTTT. It codes for CASSLVATGGTQYF. The full variable domain, its missing parts supplied by reference TRBV11-3 and TRBJ2-3, is EAGVVQSPRYKIIEKKQPVAFWCNPISGHNTLYWYLQNLGQGPELLIRYENEEAVDDSQLPKDRFSAERLKGVDSTLKIQPAELGDSAVYLCASSLVATGGTQYFGPGTRLTVL.

A word on this clonotype: The junction does not match germline at one end; this may be a read error. The V gene is TRBV6-1, the J gene TRBJ1-2; possible D gene TRBD1, 5 bases. The CDR3 spans 13 residues. CDR1 MNHNS and CDR2 SASEGT come from the germline V gene. The CDR3 nucleotides read TGTGCCACCTCCCGGGACGATTACTATGACTACACCTTC. It is translated as CATSRDDYYDYTF.

As concerns this clonotype: Mismatch with germline at one junction end may stem from a read error. This chain connects TRBV29-1 to TRBJ2-7; D is unresolved. The length of the CDR3 is 14 residues. CDR1 is SQVTM, CDR2 ANQGSEA, per germline. In DNA, the CDR3 is TGCGGCGTTGACATATTGGGCAGCTCCTACGAGCAGTACTTC. Encoded protein: CGVDILGSSYEQYF.

In the case of this clonotype: It may be a read error: a sequence one base away is much more abundant. V is TRBV29-1 and J is TRBJ1-4; D is perhaps TRBD1 (5 bases). This CDR3 is 17 amino acids long. Germline V gene sequence: CDR1 SQVTM, CDR2 ANQGSEA. The CDR3 loop reads CGVISRDGLRTNEKLFF. CDR3 sequence (DNA): TGCGGCGTTATCTCTCGGGACGGCCTTAGGACTAATGAAAAACTGTTTTTT. The full variable domain, its missing parts supplied by reference TRBV29-1 and TRBJ1-4, is SAVISQKPSRDICQRGTSLTIQCQVDSQVTMMFWYRQQPGQSLTLIATANQGSEATYESGFVIDKFPISRPNLTFSTLTVSNMSPEDSSIYLCGVISRDGLRTNEKLFFGSGTQLSVL.

This clonotype was counted only a few times. At one of its ends the junction is not consistent with the germline gene, which may arise from a read error. This sequence joins TRBV29-1 and TRBJ2-7; D unclear. The CDR3 contains 12 residues. Germline CDR1 and CDR2: SQVTM and ANQGSEA. The CDR3 DNA reads TGCAGTGTTGCAGTGCTGCGATACGAGCAGTACTTC. The encoded protein is CSVAVLRYEQYF.

The rearrangement links TRBV20-1 to TRBJ2-1; D is uncertain. The CDR3 has 13 amino acids. Germline V CDR1 and CDR2: DFQATT, SNEGSKA (reference sequence). The V end was cut by 8 bases, the J end by 7 bases, with 18 bases between. The CDR3 DNA reads as TGCAGTTCCCTCGCACCACCCCTAAATGAGCAGTTCTTC. This codes for CSSLAPPLNEQFF.

As regards this clonotype: Since no conserved phenylalanine or tryptophan closes the CDR3, a read error is the likely cause. The chain is built from TRBV6-5 and TRBJ1-3, with D unclear. The V end lost 10 bases, the J end lost 0 bases, and 16 bases lay between the germline ends. The V gene's germline CDR1 is MNHEY and CDR2 SVGAGI. There are 15 residues in the CDR3. The CDR3 reads CANRDDCYSGNTIYL. The DNA for the CDR3 is TGTGCCAACAGAGACGACTGTTACTCTGGAAACACCATATATCTT.